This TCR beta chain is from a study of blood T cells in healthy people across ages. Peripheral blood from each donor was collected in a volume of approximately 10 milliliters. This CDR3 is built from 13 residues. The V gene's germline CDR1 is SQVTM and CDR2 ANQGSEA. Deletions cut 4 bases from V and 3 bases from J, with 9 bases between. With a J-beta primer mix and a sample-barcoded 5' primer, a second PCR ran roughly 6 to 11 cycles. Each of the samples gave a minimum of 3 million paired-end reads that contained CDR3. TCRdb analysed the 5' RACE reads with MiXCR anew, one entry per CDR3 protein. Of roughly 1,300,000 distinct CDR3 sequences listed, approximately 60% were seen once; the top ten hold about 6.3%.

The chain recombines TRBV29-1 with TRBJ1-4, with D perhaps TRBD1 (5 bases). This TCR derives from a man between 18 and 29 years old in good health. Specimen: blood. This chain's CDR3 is CSVAAGPNEKLFF. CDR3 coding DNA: TGCAGCGTTGCTGCAGGGCCTAATGAAAAACTGTTTTTT.